This TCR beta chain stems from a study of blood T cell repertoires in COVID-19. With 5 bases clipped from V and 1 base from J, the junction kept 7 bases outside the gene matches. The CDR3 loop spans 15 amino acids. CDR1 and CDR2 from the germline V gene are SGHTA and FQGNSA. This table comes from immunoSEQ multiplex PCR, and its TCRdb copy is limited to in-frame clones, with some not included. The table shows hundreds of thousands of clones, with around 88% occurring only once. The chain is built from TRBV7-2 and TRBJ1-1; 7 bases map to TRBD1. The sample was PBMCs or T cells enriched from blood (not recorded which). The source of this sequence is a woman aged 50 to 60 with acute COVID-19. The CDR3 here is CASSQRQGPNTEAFF. DNA of the CDR3: TGTGCCAGCAGCCAGCGACAGGGACCGAACACTGAAGCTTTCTTT.